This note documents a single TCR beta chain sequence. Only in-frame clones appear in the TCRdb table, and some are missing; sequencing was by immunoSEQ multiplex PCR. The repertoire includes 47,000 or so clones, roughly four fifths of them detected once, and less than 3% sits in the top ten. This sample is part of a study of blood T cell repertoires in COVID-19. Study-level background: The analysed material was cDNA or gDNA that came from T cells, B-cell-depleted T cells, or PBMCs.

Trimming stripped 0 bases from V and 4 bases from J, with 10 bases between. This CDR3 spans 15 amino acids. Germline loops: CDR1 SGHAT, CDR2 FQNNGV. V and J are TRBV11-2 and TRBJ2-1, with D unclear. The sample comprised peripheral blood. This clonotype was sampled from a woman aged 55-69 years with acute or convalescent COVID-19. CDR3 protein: CASSLERGLYNEQFF. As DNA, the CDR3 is TGTGCCAGCAGCTTAGAGCGCGGCCTGTACAATGAGCAGTTCTTC.